The source of this T cell receptor beta chain is a study of blood T cell repertoires in COVID-19. Study background: Acute and convalescent COVID-19 specimens originated in the United States, Italy and Spain. T cells, B-cell-depleted T cells, or PBMCs supplied cDNA or gDNA.

Trimming cost V 4 bases and J 10 bases; bases outside gene matches: 6. Germline loops: CDR1 SGHRS, CDR2 YFSETQ. The CDR3 is made up of 14 amino acids. This clone was seen only a few times. Per the original data handling: Using reference gene primer amplification, nucleated cell counts were estimated. Produced via immunoSEQ multiplex PCR; TCRdb's table is partial and in-frame only. V and J calls and clone size are given by that table; D and trimming were obtained from the DNA. The sample has 50,000 to 65,000 clones, 80% to 90% seen once. J is TRBJ1-6 and V is TRBV5-1, with 9 bases matching TRBD1. The sequence derives from a human donor in a cohort sampled during active COVID-19. The sequenced material came from peripheral blood. CDR3 sequence: CASSDGTGHSPLHF. CDR3 nucleotides: TGCGCCAGCAGCGACGGGACAGGGCACTCACCCCTCCACTTT.